One and the same sample provided the 18 T cell receptor beta chains below, sequenced in a study of blood T cells in healthy people across ages (dated by TCRdb to between 2015 and 2017). The library relied on 5' RACE. Instrument on record: Illumina HiSeq 2500. A second roughly 7 to 11 cycle PCR used a sample-barcoded 5' primer and a J-beta primer mix. TCRdb's own reprocessing of the public reads used fastp at Q25 and MiXCR and kept productive beta chains. Every entry covers one CDR3 protein and lists the most common genes and DNA from its rows. Here the sample has about 830,000 distinct CDR3 sequences; approximately 65% occur a single time. About a quarter of the sample is held by the ten biggest clonotypes. Sample: blood. These receptor sequences come from a man aged 25 to 40 in good health.

The chain uses TRBV7-3 and TRBJ1-2; D gene ambiguous. V lost 0 bases to trimming and J lost 1 base, with 6 bases between them. This CDR3 is built from 14 residues. Germline CDR1 reads SGHTA; CDR2 reads FQGTGA. CDR3 sequence: CASSLTSDNYGYTF. CDR3 DNA sequence: TGTGCCAGCAGCTTAACCTCAGATAACTATGGCTACACCTTC.

The rearrangement joins TRBV27 to TRBJ2-3, with 10 bases identical to TRBD1. V dropped 3 bases and J dropped 5; count of bases not matched to a gene: 8. This CDR3 has 16 amino acids. Germline loops: CDR1 MNHEY, CDR2 SMNVEV (reference sequence). The CDR3 reads CASSFRGQGNVDTQYF. The CDR3 DNA reads as TGTGCCAGCAGTTTCAGGGGACAGGGGAATGTAGATACGCAGTATTTT.

The chain carries TRBV12-3 or TRBV12-4 and TRBJ2-4; TRBD2 aligns across 8 bases. The last part of the DNA fits TRBJ2-7 better; the J call may be wrong. This CDR3 comprises 15 residues. The CDR3 region has the DNA TGTGCCAGCAGCCCGGAGATTAGCGGGGCCTGCGAGCAGTACTTC. Translation: CASSPEISGACEQYF.

V usage is TRBV3-1 and J usage is TRBJ2-6, with TRBD1 as a possible D gene (6 bases). The CDR3 contains 18 residues. The germline CDR1 and CDR2 sequences are LGHDT and YNNKEL (reference sequence). Trimming took 6 bases from V and 0 from J, leaving 18 bases between them. The CDR3 DNA sequence: TGTGCCAGCAGTATCCGCAGGGGATCTATCTCTGGGGCCAACGTCCTGACTTTC. It codes for CASSIRRGSISGANVLTF.

V usage is TRBV20-1 and J usage is TRBJ2-3, with D possibly matching TRBD1 (6 bases). The CDR3 is 14 residues long. CDR1 and CDR2 from the germline V gene are DFQATT and SNEGSKA (reference sequence). Trimming removed 8 bases at V and 0 bases at J, with 15 bases between. In DNA form, the CDR3 reads TGCAGTACACGAAGAGGGGGTAGCACAGATACGCAGTATTTT. This codes for CSTRRGGSTDTQYF.

The rearrangement links TRBV6-5 to TRBJ2-7; no clear D. Trimming removed 4 bases at V and 2 bases at J, with 24 bases between. The germline V gene encodes CDR1 MNHEY and CDR2 SVGAGI. The CDR3 sequence is 18 residues long. The CDR3 DNA sequence: TGTGCCAGCAGTTCTGGCCCCGGGCCCCGTTCCCTTACCTACGAGCAGTACTTC. It specifies CASSSGPGPRSLTYEQYF.

This chain links TRBV10-3 with TRBJ1-4; D call uncertain. Germline-derived CDR1 and CDR2 are ENHRY and SYGVKD. The CDR3 loop spans 15 amino acids. The V gene lost 4 bases and the J gene lost 4 bases, with 13 bases spanning the gap. CDR3 sequence reads: CAISVGDAFNEKLFF. The CDR3 nucleotides are TGTGCCATCAGTGTGGGAGACGCATTTAATGAAAAACTGTTTTTT.

The rearrangement links TRBV12-3 or TRBV12-4 to TRBJ2-1; 16 positions match TRBD2. The V segment lost 5 bases and the J segment 2 bases; nucleotides outside the gene matches: 3. The CDR3 runs 17 residues. In DNA form, the CDR3 reads TGTGCCAGCAGTCCCGGGACTAGCGGGGGGGCCTACAATGAGCAGTTCTTC. Translation gives CASSPGTSGGAYNEQFF.

This clonotype showed up just a few times. The V and J genes are TRBV28 and TRBJ2-7, with a possible D match to TRBD1 (6 bases). Trimming stripped 9 bases from V and 7 bases from J, with 25 bases between. Germline V gene lookup returns CDR1 MDHEN and CDR2 SYDVKM. There are 15 residues in the CDR3. The CDR3 bases are TGTGCCAGTAGTCCGACAGGATGGGGGCTGATGGAGCAGTACTTC. Its protein product is CASSPTGWGLMEQYF.

The CDR3 loop is CATDDTYNNEQFF. CDR3 bases: TGTGCCACCGACGACACGTATAACAATGAGCAGTTCTTC. The chain joins TRBV15 to TRBJ2-1; no firm D call. Germline assignment: CDR1 LNHNV and CDR2 YYDKDF (reference sequence). V lost 8 bases and J lost 5, with 13 bases in between. This CDR3 has 13 residues. Combining the CDR3 with reference TRBV15 and TRBJ2-1 gives the whole variable domain DAMVIQNPRYQVTQFGKPVTLSCSQTLNHNVMYWYQQKSSQAPKLLFHYYDKDFNNEADTPDNFQSRRPNTSFCFLDIRSPGLGDTAMYLCATDDTYNNEQFFGPGTRLTVL.

The chain is built from TRBV6-1 and TRBJ1-6, with 7 bases identical to TRBD1. The CDR3 has 20 amino acids. Germline CDR1 is MNHNS and CDR2 is SASEGT. The V segment lost 5 bases and the J segment 4 bases; nucleotides outside the gene matches: 20. The CDR3 DNA follows: TGTGCCAGCAGTCGCGCTCCCCCTCTCAGGGGGACCGCTTATAATTCACCCCTCCACTTT. Amino acids: CASSRAPPLRGTAYNSPLHF.

The rearrangement uses TRBV11-2 and TRBJ2-1; 9 bases are a match to TRBD2. The CDR3 is made up of 15 amino acids. Trimming cost V 5 bases and J 5 bases; bases outside gene matches: 7. CDR1 and CDR2 from the germline V gene are SGHAT and FQNNGV. The CDR3 spells CASSPGTSLDNEQFF. CDR3 sequence (DNA): TGTGCCAGCAGCCCCGGGACTAGCCTAGACAATGAGCAGTTCTTC.

The chain joins TRBV24-1 to TRBJ2-7; D unresolved. The CDR3 covers 12 residues. V lost 12 bases, J lost 3 bases, and 14 bases lay in between. CDR1 is KGHDR and CDR2 is SFDVKD in the germline V gene. The CDR3 loop is CASGRRLYEQYF. CDR3 coding DNA: TGTGCCTCCGGACGGAGACTCTACGAGCAGTACTTC.

The V call is TRBV29-1, the J call TRBJ2-1; possibly TRBD2 for D (5 bases). The end of the DNA aligns better with TRBJ2-7, so the J call may be wrong. The germline V gene has CDR1 SQVTM and CDR2 ANQGSEA. This CDR3 comprises 14 residues. In DNA form, the CDR3 reads TGCAGCGTTGAGGAGCGGAGCTCCTACAATGAGCAGTACTTC. Amino acid sequence: CSVEERSSYNEQYF.

The gene calls are TRBV5-1 and TRBJ2-7; weak D call: TRBD2 (5 bases). The better agreement between TRBJ2-5 and the DNA end casts doubt on the J call. CDR3 size: 17 residues. Germline CDR1 and CDR2: SGHRS and YFSETQ. The CDR3, as DNA: TGCGCCAGCAGCGTGACCGGACTCGATACTCCACGGGAGACCCAGTACTTC. Amino acid sequence: CASSVTGLDTPRETQYF.

The gene calls are TRBV6-5 and TRBJ1-1; TRBD1 aligns across 7 bases. V lost 5 bases to trimming and J lost 0 bases; unmatched junction nucleotides: 9. The CDR3 has 16 residues. Germline V gives CDR1 MNHEY, CDR2 SVGAGI. The CDR3 coding sequence is TGTGCCAGCAGTCCTCCACCGGGACAGATGAACACTGAAGCTTTCTTT. This gives the protein CASSPPPGQMNTEAFF.

The V call is TRBV28, the J call TRBJ2-5; 13 bases map to TRBD2. TRBJ2-7 matches the DNA end more closely, so the J call is doubtful. From germline, CDR1 is MDHEN and CDR2 SYDVKM. This CDR3 region has 15 residues. CDR3 region: CASSSGLAGSYEQYF. The CDR3 DNA reads TGTGCCAGCAGTTCGGGACTAGCGGGGTCTTACGAGCAGTACTTC.

This chain connects TRBV5-1 to TRBJ1-2, with D perhaps matching TRBD1 (6 bases). V was cut by 0 bases and J by 3 bases, with 9 bases left in between. Germline-derived CDR1 and CDR2 are SGHRS and YFSETQ. This CDR3 has 14 residues. The CDR3 DNA follows: TGCGCCAGCAGCTTGGGGACAGAGTACTATGGCTACACCTTC. Its translation is CASSLGTEYYGYTF.